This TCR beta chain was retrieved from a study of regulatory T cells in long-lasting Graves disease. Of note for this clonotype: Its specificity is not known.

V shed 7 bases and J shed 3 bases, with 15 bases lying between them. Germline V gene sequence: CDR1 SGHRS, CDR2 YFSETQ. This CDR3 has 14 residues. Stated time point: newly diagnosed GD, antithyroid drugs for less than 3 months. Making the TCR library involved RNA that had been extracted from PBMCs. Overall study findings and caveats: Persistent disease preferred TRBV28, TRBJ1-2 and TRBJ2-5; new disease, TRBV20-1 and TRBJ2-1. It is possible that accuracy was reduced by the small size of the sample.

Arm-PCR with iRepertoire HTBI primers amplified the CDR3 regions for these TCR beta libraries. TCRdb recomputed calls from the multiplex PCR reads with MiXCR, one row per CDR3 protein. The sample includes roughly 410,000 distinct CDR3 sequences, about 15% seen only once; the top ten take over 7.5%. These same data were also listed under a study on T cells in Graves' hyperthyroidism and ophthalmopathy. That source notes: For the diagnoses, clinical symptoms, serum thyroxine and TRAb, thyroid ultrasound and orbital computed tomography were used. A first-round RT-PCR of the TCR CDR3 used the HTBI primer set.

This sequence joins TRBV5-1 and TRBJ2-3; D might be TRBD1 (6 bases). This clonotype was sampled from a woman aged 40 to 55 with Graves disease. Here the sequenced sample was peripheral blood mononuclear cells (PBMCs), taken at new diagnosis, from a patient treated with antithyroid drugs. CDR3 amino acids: CASGSTTGTDTQYF. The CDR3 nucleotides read TGCGCCAGCGGCTCGACGACAGGAACAGATACGCAGTATTTT.